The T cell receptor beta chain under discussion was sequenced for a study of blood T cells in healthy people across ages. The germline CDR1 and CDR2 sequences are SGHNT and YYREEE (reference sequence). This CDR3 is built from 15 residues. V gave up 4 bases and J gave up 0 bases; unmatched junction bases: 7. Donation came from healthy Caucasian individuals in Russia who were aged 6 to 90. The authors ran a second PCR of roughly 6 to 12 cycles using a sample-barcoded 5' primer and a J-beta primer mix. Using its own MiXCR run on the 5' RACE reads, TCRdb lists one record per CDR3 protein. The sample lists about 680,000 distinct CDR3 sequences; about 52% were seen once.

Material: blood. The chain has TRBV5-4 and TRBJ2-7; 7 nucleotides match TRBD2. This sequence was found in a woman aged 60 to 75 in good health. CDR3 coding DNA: TGTGCCAGCAGCCCTGGTCCTAGCGGCTCCTACGAGCAGTACTTC. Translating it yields CASSPGPSGSYEQYF. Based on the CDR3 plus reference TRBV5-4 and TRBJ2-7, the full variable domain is ETGVTQSPTHLIKTRGQQVTLRCSSQSGHNTVSWYQQALGQGPQFIFQYYREEENGRGNFPPRFSGLQFPNYSSELNVNALELDDSALYLCASSPGPSGSYEQYFGPGTRLTVT.